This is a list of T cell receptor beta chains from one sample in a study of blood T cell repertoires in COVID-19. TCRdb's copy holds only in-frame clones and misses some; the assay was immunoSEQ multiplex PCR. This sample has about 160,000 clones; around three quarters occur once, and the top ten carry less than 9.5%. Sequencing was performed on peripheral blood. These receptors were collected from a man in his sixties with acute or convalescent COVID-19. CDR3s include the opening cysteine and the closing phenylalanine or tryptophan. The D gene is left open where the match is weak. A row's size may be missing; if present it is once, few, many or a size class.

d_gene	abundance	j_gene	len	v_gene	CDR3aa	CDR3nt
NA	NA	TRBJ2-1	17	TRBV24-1	CATSDRDSGGAYNEQFF	TGTGCCACCAGTGACAGGGACTCGGGTGGGGCATACAATGAGCAGTTCTTC
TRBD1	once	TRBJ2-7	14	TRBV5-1	CASSDGTGSYEQYF	TGCGCCAGCAGTGATGGGACAGGGAGCTACGAGCAGTACTTC
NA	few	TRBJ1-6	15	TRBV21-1	CASTMGQGIHSPLHF	TGTGCCAGCACAATGGGACAGGGGATACATTCACCCCTCCACTTT
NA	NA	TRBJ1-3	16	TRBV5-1	CASSADGRAGGNTIYF	TGCGCCAGCAGCGCGGACGGCAGGGCGGGAGGAAACACCATATATTTT
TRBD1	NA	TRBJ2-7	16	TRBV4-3	CASSQVLAGGSYEQYF	TGCGCCAGCAGCCAAGTATTGGCAGGGGGATCCTACGAGCAGTACTTC
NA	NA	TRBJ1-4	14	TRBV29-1	CSAEGGQLNEKLFF	TGCAGCGCCGAGGGGGGGCAGTTAAATGAAAAACTGTTTTTT
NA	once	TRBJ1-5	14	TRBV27	CASSFIGGHQPQHF	TGTGCCAGCAGTTTTATTGGGGGCCATCAGCCCCAGCATTTT
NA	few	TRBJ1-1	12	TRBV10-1	CASSEEGTEAFF	TGCGCCAGCAGTGAGGAGGGCACTGAAGCTTTCTTT
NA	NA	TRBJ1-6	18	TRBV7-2	CASSFSGAGSSYNSPLHF	TGTGCCAGCAGCTTTAGTGGGGCGGGGAGCTCCTATAATTCACCCCTCCACTTT
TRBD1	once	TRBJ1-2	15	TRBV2	CASRGQAFPNYGYTF	TGTGCCAGCCGAGGACAGGCTTTTCCTAACTATGGCTACACCTTC
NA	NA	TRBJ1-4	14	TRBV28	CASTPGDTNEKLFF	TGTGCCAGCACGCCCGGGGATACTAATGAAAAACTGTTTTTT
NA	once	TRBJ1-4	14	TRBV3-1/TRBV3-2	CASSLLSTNEKLFF	TGTGCCAGCAGCCTTTTATCAACTAATGAAAAACTGTTTTTT
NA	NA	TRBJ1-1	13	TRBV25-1	CASSVSGNTEAFF	TGTGCCAGCAGTGTATCGGGGAACACTGAAGCTTTCTTT
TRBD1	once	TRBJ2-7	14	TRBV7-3	CASSSTGATYEQYF	TGTGCCAGCAGCTCAACAGGGGCGACCTACGAGCAGTACTTC
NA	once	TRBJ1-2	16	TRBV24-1	CATSDPKVGGADGYTF	TGTGCCACCAGTGACCCAAAGGTGGGAGGGGCGGATGGCTACACCTTC